The 28 T cell receptor beta chains below all came from one sample that was sequenced in a study of STAT3 mutations in large granular lymphocyte leukemia. The study's findings and limits: In T-cell large granular lymphocyte leukemia, about half of patients showed multiple immunodominant subclonotypes.

Which antigens these TCRs recognize remains unknown. Some clones are missing from TCRdb's copy, which holds only in-frame ones; the method was immunoSEQ multiplex PCR. The sample holds over 30,000 clones, 70% to 90% seen once. Sequences were obtained from PBMCs. These receptors originate from a human donor with T large granular lymphocyte leukemia. Some clones in this sample may be carry-over from other donors' samples.

The chain combines TRBV6-1 with TRBJ1-5; TRBD1 matches at 9 bases. The germline V gene has CDR1 MNHNS and CDR2 SASEGT. Trimming took 3 bases from V and 9 from J; bases not matched to a gene: 9. The length of the CDR3 is 15 residues. DNA of the CDR3: TGTGCCAGCAGTGACAGACAGGGGGGGAGCATGCCCCAGCATTTT. It translates to CASSDRQGGSMPQHF.

The chain employs TRBV5-4 and TRBJ1-2; 12 bases map to TRBD1. The CDR3 has 15 amino acids. CDR1 is SGHNT, CDR2 YYREEE, per germline (reference sequence). Trimming at V came to 0 bases and at J to 8 bases, leaving 5 bases not matched to a gene. The CDR3, as DNA: TGTGCCAGCAGCTTGGCCGGGACAGGGGGCGCAGGCTACACCTTC. It yields the protein CASSLAGTGGAGYTF.

The chain uses TRBV27 and TRBJ1-2; possibly TRBD1 for D (6 bases). V was pared by 10 bases and J by 4 bases, with 19 bases between. There are 14 residues in the CDR3. The germline V gene has CDR1 MNHEY and CDR2 SMNVEV (reference sequence). CDR3: CATKHYHRVYGYTF. As DNA, the CDR3 is TGTGCCACCAAACACTACCACAGGGTCTATGGCTACACCTTC.

This clone came up once. The chain carries TRBV29-1 and TRBJ1-1; D perhaps matches TRBD1 (5 bases). Germline loops: CDR1 SQVTM, CDR2 ANQGSEA. V gave up 3 bases and J gave up 10 bases, with 9 bases separating them. CDR3 size: 10 residues. The chain's CDR3 is CSVEEGIAFF. In DNA, the CDR3 is TGCAGCGTTGAGGAGGGGATAGCTTTCTTT. The variable domain in full, with the rest retrieved from reference TRBV29-1 and TRBJ1-1, is SAVISQKPSRDICQRGTSLTIQCQVDSQVTMMFWYRQQPGQSLTLIATANQGSEATYESGFVIDKFPISRPNLTFSTLTVSNMSPEDSSIYLCSVEEGIAFFGQGTRLTVV.

The chain carries TRBV7-6 and TRBJ2-1; 8 bases agree with TRBD2. In germline, CDR1 is SGHVS, CDR2 FNYEAQ. The CDR3 sequence is 16 residues long. V lost 1 base and J lost 0; bases outside the gene matches: 2. The DNA for the CDR3 is TGTGCCAGCAGCTTAGAGGGGACTAGCTCCTACAATGAGCAGTTCTTC. Its translation is CASSLEGTSSYNEQFF. Variable domain in full (rest from reference TRBV7-6 and TRBJ2-1): GAGVSQSPRYKVTKRGQDVALRCDPISGHVSLYWYRQALGQGPEFLTYFNYEAQQDKSGLPNDRFSAERPEGSISTLTIQRTEQRDSAMYRCASSLEGTSSYNEQFFGPGTRLTVL.

This clone was observed a few times. The chain carries TRBV9 and TRBJ2-1; 9 nucleotides align to TRBD1. Germline assignment: CDR1 SGDLS and CDR2 YYNGEE. Germline trimming cut 0 bases from V and 9 bases from J; bases unmatched to any gene: 7. CDR3 size: 15 residues. Here the CDR3 reads CASSVEGQGDGEQFF. In DNA, the CDR3 is TGTGCCAGCAGCGTAGAGGGACAGGGTGACGGTGAGCAGTTCTTC.

The chain couples TRBV4-1 to TRBJ1-1; 7 bases agree with TRBD1. The germline CDR1 and CDR2 sequences are MGHRA and YSYEKL. The CDR3 length is 20 residues. Trimming took 0 bases from V and 8 from J; bases not matched to a gene: 24. In nucleotides, the CDR3 is TGCGCCAGCAGCCAAGATATCCAAATCGAGCGCAGGGGGGTGGCCCACGAAGCTTTCTTT. It yields the protein CASSQDIQIERRGVAHEAFF.

The rearrangement links TRBV7-2 to TRBJ1-6; D might be TRBD1 (5 bases). Germline V CDR1 and CDR2: SGHTA, FQGNSA. V was cut by 9 bases and J by 8 bases, with 17 bases left in between. The CDR3 runs 14 residues. CDR3 sequence: CASKPGGKDSPLHF. In DNA form, the CDR3 reads TGTGCCAGTAAGCCGGGGGGGAAGGATTCACCCCTCCACTTT.

In its sample, this clone was seen a few times. This sequence joins TRBV2 and TRBJ1-2; D unresolved. Trimming took off 4 bases at V and 6 bases at J, with 9 bases between the two ends. From germline, CDR1 is SNHLY and CDR2 FYNNEI. The CDR3 is 12 residues long. The CDR3 coding sequence is TGTGCCAGCAGTGGCGGGTTCCATGGCTACACCTTC. This encodes CASSGGFHGYTF.

The rearrangement joins TRBV5-4 to TRBJ1-5; a weak D match, TRBD1 (6 bases). CDR3 size: 14 residues. Per germline, CDR1 SGHNT and CDR2 YYREEE (reference sequence). The V end lost 4 bases, the J end lost 8 bases, and 16 bases lay between the germline ends. The chain's CDR3 is CASSLQTGKKPQHF. CDR3 nucleotides: TGTGCCAGCAGCCTCCAAACAGGGAAGAAGCCCCAGCATTTT.

The chain uses TRBV6-6 and TRBJ2-5, with D possibly being TRBD1 (6 bases). Germline lookup yields CDR1 MNHNY and CDR2 SVGAGI (reference sequence). This CDR3 region has 11 residues. V gave up 8 bases and J gave up 4 bases, with 8 bases separating them. CDR3 sequence: CASGGGETQYF. The CDR3 DNA sequence: TGTGCCAGCGGGGGCGGAGAGACCCAGTACTTC.

The CDR3 loop reads CASSQPDRGPRKLFF. CDR3 sequence (DNA): TGCGCCAGCAGCCAACCTGACAGGGGACCACGTAAACTGTTTTTT. The gene calls are TRBV4-1 and TRBJ1-4; TRBD1 matches at 8 bases. The CDR3 covers 15 residues. V trimming: 2 bases; J trimming: 11 bases; junction bases outside the gene matches: 10. Germline CDR1 is MGHRA and CDR2 is YSYEKL.

The table lists this clone with a count of one. This chain uses TRBV6-6 with TRBJ2-2, with D tentatively TRBD2 (5 bases). Trimming shortened V by 6 bases and J by 4 bases, and 9 bases separated the two germline ends. The germline gives CDR1 MNHNY, CDR2 SVGAGI (reference sequence). There are 13 residues in the CDR3. CDR3 protein: CASRSTSTGELFF. CDR3 sequence (DNA): TGTGCCAGCAGGTCCACTAGCACCGGGGAGCTGTTTTTT.

The rearrangement links TRBV4-1 to TRBJ1-2, with D tentatively TRBD1 (6 bases). The germline CDR1 and CDR2 sequences are MGHRA and YSYEKL. V lost 1 base and J 2 bases, leaving 17 bases between the germline ends. The CDR3 length is 17 residues. The CDR3, as DNA: TGCGCCAGCAGCCAAGGAGACTGGGGGGCTTCCAACTATGGCTACACCTTC. It encodes CASSQGDWGASNYGYTF.

In this sample, this clone turned up once. The rearrangement joins TRBV9 to TRBJ2-3; D perhaps matches TRBD1 (6 bases). The CDR3 contains 17 residues. Looked up from germline, CDR1 is SGDLS and CDR2 is YYNGEE. The V end was cut by 0 bases, the J end by 0 bases, with 14 bases between. CDR3 coding DNA: TGTGCCAGCAGCGTAGAGGCGGACAGTTCTAGCACAGATACGCAGTATTTT. It encodes CASSVEADSSSTDTQYF.

The chain joins TRBV7-8 to TRBJ2-5; D is unclear. Trimming shortened V by 4 bases and J by 5 bases, and 11 bases separated the two germline ends. This CDR3 has 13 residues. Per germline, CDR1 SGHVS and CDR2 FQNEAQ. The CDR3, as DNA: TGTGCCAGCAGCTCGGACCCCCAGGAGACCCAGTACTTC. Translation gives CASSSDPQETQYF.

This CDR3 reads CASSESRSLNNQPQHF. The CDR3 region has the DNA TGTGCCAGCAGTGAGAGCCGTTCCCTAAACAATCAGCCCCAGCATTTT. The rearrangement joins TRBV6-1 to TRBJ1-5; D is undetermined. This CDR3 spans 16 amino acids. CDR1 is MNHNS, CDR2 SASEGT, per germline. V was cut by 3 bases and J by 3 bases, with 15 bases left in between.

This clone was observed a handful of times. The rearrangement joins TRBV18 to TRBJ1-5, with D perhaps TRBD1 (5 bases). V gave up 3 bases and J gave up 5 bases, with 8 bases separating them. The CDR3 runs 13 residues. CDR1 KGHSH and CDR2 LQKENI come from the germline V gene. The CDR3 DNA follows: TGTGCCAGCTCACCGGGGGGGGATCAGCCCCAGCATTTT. This encodes CASSPGGDQPQHF.

The CDR3 here is CASSPGIQYGYTF. The DNA for the CDR3 is TGTGCCAGCAGTCCCGGGATCCAATATGGCTACACCTTC. The chain is built from TRBV28 and TRBJ1-2; D is undetermined. Germline loops: CDR1 MDHEN, CDR2 SYDVKM. The CDR3 sequence is 13 residues long. Trimming removed 5 bases at V and 5 bases at J, with 12 bases between.

The gene calls are TRBV4-2 and TRBJ1-6; 7 bases agree with TRBD1. CDR1 and CDR2 (germline): LGHNA, YNFKEQ. There are 16 residues in the CDR3. J was trimmed by 5 bases and V by 0 bases; bases with no gene match: 4. The CDR3 nucleotides are TGTGCCAGCAGCCAAGATCCGGGACAGAATAATTCACCCCTCCACTTT. As protein: CASSQDPGQNNSPLHF.

The chain links TRBV5-5 to TRBJ1-2; no reliable D call. V dropped 0 bases and J dropped 3 bases, with 6 bases sitting between them. Germline CDR1 and CDR2: SGHKS and YYEKEE (reference sequence). There are 13 residues in the CDR3. DNA for the CDR3: TGTGCCAGCAGCTTGGCGGGATACTATGGCTACACCTTC. Its protein is CASSLAGYYGYTF.

This chain uses TRBV6-5 with TRBJ1-1, with D unclear. Trimming shortened V by 6 bases and J by 3 bases, and 14 bases separated the two germline ends. The CDR3 runs to 14 residues. Germline assignment: CDR1 MNHEY and CDR2 SVGAGI. CDR3 in DNA: TGTGCCAGCAGCCCCACGTGGAGACACACTGAAGCTTTCTTT. This encodes CASSPTWRHTEAFF.

This rearrangement joins TRBV7-2 to TRBJ1-5; D uncertain. The CDR3 is 15 amino acids. Trimming pared 5 bases from V and 5 bases from J, leaving 16 bases between. CDR1 and CDR2 from the germline V gene are SGHTA and FQGNSA. In DNA, the CDR3 is TGTGCCAGCAGCCGTCACAGCGGCGGTGATCAGCCCCAGCATTTT. It translates to CASSRHSGGDQPQHF.

The CDR3 sequence: CASSLAWRQMNTEAFF. In nucleotides, the CDR3 is TGCGCCAGCAGCTTGGCATGGCGTCAGATGAACACTGAAGCTTTCTTT. This sequence joins TRBV5-1 and TRBJ1-1; no definite D call. CDR3 length equals 16 residues. Germline-derived CDR1 and CDR2 are SGHRS and YFSETQ. The V and J ends lost 0 bases and 0 bases respectively, with 12 bases between them.

V is TRBV11-2 and J is TRBJ1-1, with 7 bases that match TRBD1. With 3 bases clipped from V and 11 bases from J, the junction kept 3 bases outside the gene matches. The germline CDR1 and CDR2 sequences are SGHAT and FQNNGV. The CDR3 extends over 11 amino acids. The CDR3 DNA sequence: TGTGCCAGCAGCTTGGGACAGATCGCTTTCTTT. Its translation is CASSLGQIAFF.

The chain carries TRBV10-2 and TRBJ2-7; D is unclear. Germline V gene data show CDR1 as WSHSY and CDR2 as SAAADI. The V end was cut by 6 bases, the J end by 0 bases, with 6 bases between. There are 12 residues in the CDR3. Written as DNA, the CDR3 is TGCGCCAGCAGCCTTTCCTCCTACGAGCAGTACTTC. This translates into CASSLSSYEQYF.

The chain uses TRBV18 and TRBJ2-1; 7 bases agree with TRBD2. The CDR3 length is 12 residues. V lost 3 bases to trimming and J lost 8 bases; unmatched junction nucleotides: 1. Germline loops: CDR1 KGHSH, CDR2 LQKENI. The CDR3 region is CASSPGLDEQFF. The CDR3 DNA reads as TGTGCCAGCTCACCCGGACTAGATGAGCAGTTCTTC.

With respect to this clone: At one boundary the junction diverges from the germline segment, which might be a read error. J is TRBJ1-1 and V is TRBV4-1, with D tentatively TRBD1 (5 bases). Per germline, CDR1 MGHRA and CDR2 YSYEKL. This CDR3 comprises 14 residues. CDR3 residues: CASSQDSSAREHLF. CDR3 nucleotides: TGCGCCAGCAGCCAAGATAGCTCCGCCAGGGAACATCTCTTT.